This T cell receptor (beta chain) was identified in a study of regulatory T cells in long-lasting Graves disease. Study-level findings and limits: Thyroid tissue went unstudied; only peripheral blood was examined. Relative to new patients (roughly 970), persistent patients exhibited greater sharing of public clonotypes (around 3,000).

Time point meaning: newly diagnosed GD, antithyroid drugs for less than 3 months. PBMC-extracted RNA yielded the TCR library. Patients came from an endocrinology department in Xi'an, China. From germline, CDR1 is DFQATT and CDR2 SNEGSKA (reference sequence). This CDR3 region has 16 residues. The ends were cut back, 6 bases at V and 0 bases at J, with 20 bases in the middle. Notes on this clonotype: Its specificity is unknown.

Libraries of TCR beta came from iRepertoire HTBI primers plus Arm-PCR of CDR3 regions. Authors' methods: The study identified 50 to 70 TRBV and 14 to 15 TRBJ segments across samples. Each CDR3 protein is one row after TCRdb ran MiXCR on the multiplex PCR reads. TCRdb assigned the V and J calls; the authors' analysis was not used. The sample holds fewer than 350,000 distinct CDR3 sequences, roughly 18% seen once. V is TRBV20-1 and J is TRBJ1-1; tentatively, D is TRBD1 (5 bases). Source: peripheral blood mononuclear cells (PBMCs), taken at new diagnosis, from a patient treated with antithyroid drugs. This clonotype was sampled from a female donor with Graves disease. CDR3 sequence: CSAPAPGRAMNTEAFF. In nucleotides, the CDR3 is TGCAGTGCCCCAGCCCCAGGGAGGGCAATGAACACTGAAGCTTTCTTT.